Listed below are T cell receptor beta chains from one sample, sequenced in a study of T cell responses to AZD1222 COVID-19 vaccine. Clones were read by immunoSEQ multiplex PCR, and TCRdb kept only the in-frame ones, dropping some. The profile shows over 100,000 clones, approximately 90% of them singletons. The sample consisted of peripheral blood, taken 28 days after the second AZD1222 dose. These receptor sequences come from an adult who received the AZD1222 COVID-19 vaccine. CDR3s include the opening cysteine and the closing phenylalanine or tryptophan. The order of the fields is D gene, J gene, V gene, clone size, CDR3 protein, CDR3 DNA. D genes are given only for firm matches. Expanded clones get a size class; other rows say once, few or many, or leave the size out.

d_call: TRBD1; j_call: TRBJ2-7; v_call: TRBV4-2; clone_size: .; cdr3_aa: CASSPLTGTGGDEQYF; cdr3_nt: TGTGCCAGCAGCCCTTTAACCGGGACAGGGGGCGACGAGCAGTACTTC
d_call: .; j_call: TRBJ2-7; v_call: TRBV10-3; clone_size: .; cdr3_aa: CAISESGGYEQYF; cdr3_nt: TGTGCCATCAGTGAGTCCGGCGGCTACGAGCAGTACTTC
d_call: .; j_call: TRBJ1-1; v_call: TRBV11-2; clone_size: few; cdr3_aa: CASSLSRGAFF; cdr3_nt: TGTGCCAGCAGCCTCAGTCGTGGAGCTTTCTTT
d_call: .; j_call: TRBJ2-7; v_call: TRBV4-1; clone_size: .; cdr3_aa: CASSQVEDGGYEQYF; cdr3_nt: TGCGCCAGCAGCCAAGTGGAGGACGGCGGCTACGAGCAGTACTTC
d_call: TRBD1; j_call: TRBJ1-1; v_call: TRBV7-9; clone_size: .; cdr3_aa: CASRRQGDTEAFF; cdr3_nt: TGTGCCAGCAGACGTCAGGGGGACACTGAAGCTTTCTTT
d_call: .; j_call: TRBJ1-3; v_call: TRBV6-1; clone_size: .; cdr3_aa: CASSESLYTTIYF; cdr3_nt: TGTGCCAGCAGTGAATCTCTATATACCACCATATATTTT
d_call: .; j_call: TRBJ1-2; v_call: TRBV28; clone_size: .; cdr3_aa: CASSPRGGYTF; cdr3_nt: TGTGCCAGCAGTCCACGGGGCGGCTACACCTTC
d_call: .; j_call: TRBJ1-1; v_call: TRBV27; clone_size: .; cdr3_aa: CASRLDREVNTEAFF; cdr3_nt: TGTGCCAGCAGATTAGACAGAGAGGTGAACACTGAAGCTTTCTTT
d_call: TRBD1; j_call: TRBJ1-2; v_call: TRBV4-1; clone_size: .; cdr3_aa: CASSPRQGASYGYTF; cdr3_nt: TGCGCCAGCAGCCCCAGGCAGGGGGCTAGCTATGGCTACACCTTC
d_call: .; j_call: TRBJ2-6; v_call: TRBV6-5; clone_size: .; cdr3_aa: CASSPPAPGANVLTF; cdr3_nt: TGTGCCAGCAGTCCCCCGGCTCCTGGGGCCAACGTCCTGACTTTC
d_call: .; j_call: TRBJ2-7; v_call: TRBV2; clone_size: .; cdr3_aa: CASRDSGPGHEQYF; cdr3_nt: TGTGCCAGCAGGGATTCGGGACCGGGCCACGAGCAGTACTTC
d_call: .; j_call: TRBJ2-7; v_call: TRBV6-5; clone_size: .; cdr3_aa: CASRPSLNSYEQYF; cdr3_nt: TGTGCCAGCAGGCCCTCCCTTAACTCCTACGAGCAGTACTTC
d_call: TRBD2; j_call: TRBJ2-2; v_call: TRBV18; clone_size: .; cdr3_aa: CASSPGLAGGAGTGELFF; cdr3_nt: TGTGCCAGCTCACCAGGACTAGCGGGAGGTGCGGGCACCGGGGAGCTGTTTTTT
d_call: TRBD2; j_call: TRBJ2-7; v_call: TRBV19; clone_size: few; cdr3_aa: CASTRGLAGDEQYF; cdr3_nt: TGTGCCAGTACCAGGGGACTAGCGGGAGACGAGCAGTACTTC
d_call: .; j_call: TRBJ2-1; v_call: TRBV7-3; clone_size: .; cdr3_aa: CASSLSGGGNEQFF; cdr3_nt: TGTGCCAGCAGCTTATCCGGGGGAGGCAATGAGCAGTTCTTC
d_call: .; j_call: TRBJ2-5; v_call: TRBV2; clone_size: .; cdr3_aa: CASRQETQYF; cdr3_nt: TGTGCCAGCAGACAAGAGACCCAGTACTTC
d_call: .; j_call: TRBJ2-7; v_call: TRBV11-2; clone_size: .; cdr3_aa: CASRSGSYEQYF; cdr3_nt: TGTGCCAGCAGGTCGGGGTCCTACGAGCAGTACTTC
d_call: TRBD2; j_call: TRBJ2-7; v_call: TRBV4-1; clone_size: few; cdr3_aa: CASSPFAGGSYEQYF; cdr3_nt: TGCGCCAGCAGCCCATTTGCGGGGGGATCCTACGAGCAGTACTTC
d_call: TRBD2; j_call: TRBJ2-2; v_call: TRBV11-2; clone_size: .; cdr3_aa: CASSLEWREGLIGELFF; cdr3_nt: TGTGCCAGCAGCTTAGAGTGGAGGGAGGGCCTCATCGGGGAGCTGTTTTTT
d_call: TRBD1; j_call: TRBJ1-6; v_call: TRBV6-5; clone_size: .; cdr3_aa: CASSTGTYNSPLHF; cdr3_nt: TGTGCCAGCTCGACAGGGACCTATAATTCACCCCTCCACTTT
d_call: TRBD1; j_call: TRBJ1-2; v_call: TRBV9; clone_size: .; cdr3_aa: CASSVAGTGGAYGYTF; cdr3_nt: TGTGCCAGCAGCGTAGCCGGGACAGGGGGCGCCTATGGCTACACCTTC
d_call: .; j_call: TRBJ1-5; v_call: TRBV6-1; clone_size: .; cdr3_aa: CASSEFLDHQPQHF; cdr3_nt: TGTGCCAGCAGTGAATTTCTAGACCATCAGCCCCAGCATTTT
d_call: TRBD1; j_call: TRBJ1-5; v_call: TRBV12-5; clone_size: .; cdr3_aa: CASGLATGANQPQHF; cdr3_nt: TGTGCTAGTGGTTTGGCGACAGGGGCCAATCAGCCCCAGCATTTT
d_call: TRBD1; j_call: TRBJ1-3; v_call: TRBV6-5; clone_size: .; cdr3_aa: CASSPGQGENTIYF; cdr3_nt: TGTGCCAGCAGCCCGGGACAGGGCGAAAACACCATATATTTT
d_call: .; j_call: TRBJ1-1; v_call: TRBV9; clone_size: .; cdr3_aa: CASSVNLDTEAFF; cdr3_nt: TGTGCCAGCAGCGTAAATTTGGACACTGAAGCTTTCTTT
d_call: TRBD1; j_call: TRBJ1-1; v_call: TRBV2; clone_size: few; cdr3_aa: CASTGQPMNTEAFF; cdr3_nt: TGTGCCAGCACGGGACAGCCAATGAACACTGAAGCTTTCTTT
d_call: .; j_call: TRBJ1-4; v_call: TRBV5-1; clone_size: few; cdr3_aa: CASSLEGTEKLFF; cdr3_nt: TGCGCCAGCAGCTTGGAGGGAACGGAAAAACTGTTTTTT
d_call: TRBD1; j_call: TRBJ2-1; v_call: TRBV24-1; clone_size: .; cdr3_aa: CATSDPRQGWDEQFF; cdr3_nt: TGTGCCACCAGTGATCCCAGACAGGGATGGGATGAGCAGTTCTTC
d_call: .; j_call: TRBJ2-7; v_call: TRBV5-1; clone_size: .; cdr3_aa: CASSLGDSYLEQYF; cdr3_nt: TGCGCCAGCAGCTTGGGGGACTCCTATCTGGAGCAGTACTTC